The T cell receptor beta chain under discussion was sequenced for a study of CD8 T cells in Susac syndrome (dated 2019 in TCRdb). With respect to the entire study: Whether CD8+ T cell activation and differentiation in Susac syndrome was antigen driven was tested using repertoire sequencing. General study outcomes and caveats: The number of individuals in the TCR sequencing and HLA analysis was recognized as being relatively small.

RNA was extracted with the RNeasy kit and roughly 0.45 to 1 ug was reverse transcribed using random hexamers. The immunoSEQ multiplex PCR assay, covering 54 Vbeta and 13 Jbeta segments, was used to amplify TCR beta CDR3 regions. PCR amplification bias was corrected using a synthetic template baseline for primer optimization and computational correction. For the original study's pipeline: Reads were annotated to V, D and J genes according to IMGT and were analyzed with immunoSEQ Analyzer, with only productive sequences retained. Clonality was calculated as one minus the Shannon entropy normalized by log2 of the number of productive unique sequences. Public and private clones were assessed among the 100 most prevalent clones of each patient and control. Clones were defined as Susac-specific when absent from the healthy and MS cohorts, from over 950 published viral clones and from other ImmuneACCESS disease sequences. The public reads were quality trimmed at Q25 with fastp and then assembled into clones with MiXCR by TCRdb, keeping productive beta chains. Each CDR3 protein gets just one entry, which takes the most common genes and DNA from the rows behind it. In this record, the V and J calls reflect TCRdb's handling and not the investigators' own analysis. Within this sample are about 180,000 distinct CDR3 sequences, with roughly 95% of them counted one time only. The ten largest account for under 0.095% of the sample.

High-throughput TCR beta sequencing profiled peripheral blood CD8+ and CD4+ T cells from healthy donors, Susac syndrome patients and multiple sclerosis patients. Multiple sclerosis controls were treatment-naive patients with stable or active relapsing-remitting disease fulfilling revised McDonald criteria. Bulk CD8+ and CD4+ T cells were purified magnetically by negative isolation, whereas CD8+ TEMRA cells were enriched by FACS. Blood was drawn into EDTA tubes, processed within 24 hours, and PBMCs were isolated by density gradient centrifugation. PBMCs intended for TCR sequencing were frozen in liquid nitrogen and were later thawed in a 37 degrees C water bath. Purity of sorted or isolated CD4+, CD8+ and CD8+ TEMRA cells was at least 90%. The germline V gene gives CDR1 as SGHTA and CDR2 as FQGNSA. V loses 5 bases at its end and J loses 5 bases; junction bases beyond the gene matches: 12. The CDR3 starts with the cysteine, ends with the phenylalanine, and has 16 residues. CDR3 DNA is the only sequence kept; it has 48 bases, read in frame from the first base.

About this clonotype itself: This receptor's antigen is unknown. No much larger clone exists at a distance of one base, and base qualities are not known.

This clonotype was sampled from a human donor with multiple sclerosis. The sequenced material came from CD4+ T cells from PBMCs. The chain is assembled from TRBV7-2 and TRBJ2-1, with TRBD1 identical over 7 junction bases. At the DNA level, the sequence is TGTGCCAGCAGCCTCAACAGGGGACGGTTGGACAATGAGCAGTTCTTC. Translated, this gives CASSLNRGRLDNEQFF.